The 3 T cell receptor beta chains below all came from one sample that was sequenced in a study of blood T cell repertoires in COVID-19. Produced via immunoSEQ multiplex PCR; TCRdb's table is partial and in-frame only. In the table there are 110,000 to 150,000 clones, less than 80% of which are singletons. Specimen: peripheral blood. All receptors come from a man aged 55 to 70 with acute or convalescent COVID-19.

This chain connects TRBV5-8 to TRBJ2-1; 7 positions agree with TRBD2. This CDR3 has 15 residues. CDR1 is SGHTS, CDR2 YDEGEE, per germline. After removal of 4 bases from V and 8 bases from J, the junction contained 12 bases not matched to a gene. This CDR3 is CASSKFVGGPYEQFF. The CDR3 DNA reads TGTGCCAGCAGCAAGTTCGTGGGAGGGCCCTATGAGCAGTTCTTC.

The CDR3 DNA sequence: TGTGCCTGGCGCCGGGACAGGGGGATGTATGGCTACACCTTC. This translates into CAWRRDRGMYGYTF. V gene TRBV30 combines with J gene TRBJ1-2; TRBD1 matches 11 bases. With 5 bases clipped from V and 5 bases from J, the junction kept 7 bases outside the gene matches. Germline values: CDR1 GTSNPN, CDR2 SVGIG (reference sequence). This CDR3 has 14 amino acids.

The rearrangement links TRBV7-9 to TRBJ2-1; TRBD2 is a possible D gene (5 bases). In germline, CDR1 is SEHNR, CDR2 FQNEAQ (reference sequence). V gave up 5 bases and J gave up 3 bases, with 11 bases separating them. The CDR3 consists of 14 residues. CDR3 sequence reads: CASSQRFNYNEQFF. The CDR3 DNA follows: TGTGCCAGCAGCCAGCGGTTTAACTACAATGAGCAGTTCTTC.